This is a list of T cell receptor beta chains from one sample in a study of OX40 agonist ivuxolimab in advanced cancers. TCRdb's table, derived via immunoSEQ multiplex PCR, lists solely in-frame clones and lacks some. The table has more than 65,000 clones, about 81% seen once. The input for sequencing was CD4+ or CD8+ T cells sorted from blood, taken in a trial of the OX40 agonist ivuxolimab. The receptor set was obtained from an adult with an advanced solid tumor such as melanoma, head and neck, liver or kidney cancer. CDR3s include the opening cysteine and the closing phenylalanine or tryptophan. D genes are given only for firm matches. Some rows mark clone size as missing; the rest say once, few, many or name a class of expanded clone.

CASSQDQPRRLAGDTQYF	TGCGCCAGCAGCCAAGATCAACCCCGTCGGCTAGCGGGAGATACGCAGTATTTT	TRBD2	-	TRBV4-3	TRBJ2-3
CASSPGEYGYTF	TGTGCCAGCTCACCAGGGGAGTATGGCTACACCTTC	-	once	TRBV28	TRBJ1-2
CASSLRSGADEQFF	TGTGCCAGCAGCTTAAGGTCAGGGGCGGATGAGCAGTTCTTC	-	-	TRBV7-2	TRBJ2-1
CTSSQVSGQIAGEQYF	TGCACCAGCAGCCAAGTTTCCGGTCAGATTGCCGGGGAGCAGTACTTC	-	-	TRBV1	TRBJ2-7
CASSPWGTEAFF	TGCGCCAGCAGCCCTTGGGGCACTGAAGCTTTCTTT	-	-	TRBV5-1	TRBJ1-1
CASSFRILGGETQYF	TGTGCCAGCAGCTTCCGAATACTAGGGGGGGAGACCCAGTACTTC	-	-	TRBV5-6	TRBJ2-5
CASSRSLAGVSAEQYF	TGTGCCAGCAGTCGTTCCCTAGCGGGGGTATCTGCCGAGCAGTACTTC	TRBD2	-	TRBV27	TRBJ2-7
CASSLGTEETQYF	TGTGCCAGCAGCTTAGGTACGGAAGAGACCCAGTACTTC	-	-	TRBV7-3	TRBJ2-5
CASSGGVLGYTF	TGTGCCAGCAGTGGCGGGGTGCTAGGCTACACCTTC	-	-	TRBV2	TRBJ1-2
CASSRPGRTYEQYF	TGTGCCAGCAGTCGGCCCGGCAGGACCTACGAGCAGTACTTC	-	-	TRBV27	TRBJ2-7
CASSLGREPFNEQFF	TGTGCCAGCAGCTTAGGTCGGGAACCTTTCAATGAGCAGTTCTTC	-	-	TRBV7-8	TRBJ2-1
CASTAQTYEQYF	TGTGCCAGCACCGCACAGACCTACGAGCAGTACTTC	-	-	TRBV6-6	TRBJ2-7
CAWKGTSEAFF	TGTGCCTGGAAGGGGACATCGGAAGCTTTCTTT	-	-	TRBV30	TRBJ1-1
CASKTGSHTGELFF	TGTGCCAGTAAGACAGGGTCCCACACCGGGGAGCTGTTTTTT	TRBD1	-	TRBV2	TRBJ2-2
CASRLQANTEAFF	TGTGCCAGCAGGCTACAGGCGAACACTGAAGCTTTCTTT	-	-	TRBV5-4	TRBJ1-1
CASSLRAPGGNTEAFF	TGTGCCAGCAGCTTACGGGCCCCGGGAGGGAACACTGAAGCTTTCTTT	-	few	TRBV7-2	TRBJ1-1
CASSLAFRNSYEQYF	TGTGCCAGCAGCTTAGCGTTTCGGAACTCCTACGAGCAGTACTTC	-	-	TRBV7-8	TRBJ2-7
CASSFDRDRGYTF	TGTGCCAGCAGCTTTGACAGGGACCGCGGCTACACCTTC	TRBD1	-	TRBV11-2	TRBJ1-2
CASSSSGQSNSPLHF	TGCGCCAGCAGCTCCTCGGGACAGAGTAATTCACCCCTCCACTTT	TRBD1	-	TRBV5-1	TRBJ1-6
CASSSPRAMNTEAFF	TGTGCCAGCAGTTCCCCGAGGGCCATGAACACTGAAGCTTTCTTT	-	few	TRBV27	TRBJ1-1
CASSPGQGNGYTF	TGTGCCAGCAGCCCTGGACAGGGAAATGGCTACACCTTC	TRBD1	-	TRBV13	TRBJ1-2
CASSLDSGGRNEQYF	TGTGCCAGCAGCTTAGATTCAGGGGGGAGGAACGAGCAGTACTTC	-	-	TRBV11-3	TRBJ2-7
CASSSKIAGGIGELFF	TGTGCCAGTAGTAGCAAGATAGCGGGAGGCATCGGGGAGCTGTTTTTT	TRBD2	once	TRBV19	TRBJ2-2
CASSLTSEGEQFF	TGTGCCAGCAGCTTAACTTCAGAAGGGGAGCAGTTCTTC	-	few	TRBV7-3	TRBJ2-1
CASSLAWGASGANVLTF	TGCGCCAGCAGCTTGGCCTGGGGGGCCTCTGGGGCCAACGTCCTGACTTTC	-	-	TRBV5-1	TRBJ2-6
CASSRLAGGQDTQYF	TGTGCCAGCAGCAGACTAGCGGGAGGGCAAGATACGCAGTATTTT	TRBD2	few	TRBV7-2	TRBJ2-3
CASSSAGTSGIHEQFF	TGTGCCAGCAGCTCAGCCGGGACTAGCGGGATACATGAGCAGTTCTTC	TRBD2	-	TRBV7-9	TRBJ2-1
CASSLEAGQETQYF	TGTGCCAGCAGCTTGGAGGCCGGCCAAGAGACCCAGTACTTC	-	-	TRBV5-4	TRBJ2-5
CASSVDRGAYNEQFF	TGTGCCAGCAGCGTAGACAGGGGTGCATACAATGAGCAGTTCTTC	TRBD1	-	TRBV9	TRBJ2-1
CASSSPHVADTQYF	TGCGCCAGCAGCTCACCCCACGTCGCAGATACGCAGTATTTT	-	-	TRBV5-1	TRBJ2-3